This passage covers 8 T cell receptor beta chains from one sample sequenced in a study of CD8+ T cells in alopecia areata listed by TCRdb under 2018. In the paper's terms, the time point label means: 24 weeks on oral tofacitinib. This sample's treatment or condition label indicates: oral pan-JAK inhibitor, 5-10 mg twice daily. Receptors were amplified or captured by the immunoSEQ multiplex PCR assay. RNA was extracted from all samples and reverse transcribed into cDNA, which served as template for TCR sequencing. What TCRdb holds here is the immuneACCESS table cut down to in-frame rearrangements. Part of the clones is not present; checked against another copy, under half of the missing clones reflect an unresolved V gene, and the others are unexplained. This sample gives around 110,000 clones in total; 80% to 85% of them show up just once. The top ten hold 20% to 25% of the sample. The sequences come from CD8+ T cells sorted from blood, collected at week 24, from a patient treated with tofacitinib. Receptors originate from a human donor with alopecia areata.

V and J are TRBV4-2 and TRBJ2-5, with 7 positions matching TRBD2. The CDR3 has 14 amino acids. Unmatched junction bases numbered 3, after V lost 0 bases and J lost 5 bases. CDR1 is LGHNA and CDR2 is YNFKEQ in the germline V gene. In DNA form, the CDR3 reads TGTGCCAGCAGCCAAGATAGGGACTACGAGACCCAGTACTTC. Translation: CASSQDRDYETQYF.

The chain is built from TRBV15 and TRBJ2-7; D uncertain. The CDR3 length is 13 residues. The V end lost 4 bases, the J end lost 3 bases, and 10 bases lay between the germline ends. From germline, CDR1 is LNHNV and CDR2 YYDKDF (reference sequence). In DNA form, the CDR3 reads TGTGCCACCAGCAACACTCGACACTACGAGCAGTACTTC. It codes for CATSNTRHYEQYF.

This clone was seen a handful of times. CDR3 sequence (DNA): TGTGCCAGCAGCCAAGAGCTAGCGGGGGCCAAGAACACCGGGGAGCTGTTTTTT. This sequence encodes CASSQELAGAKNTGELFF. This chain links TRBV4-2 with TRBJ2-2, with TRBD2 matching 10 bases. The CDR3 has 18 amino acids. Trimming cost V 0 bases and J 1 base; bases outside gene matches: 5. Germline CDR1 LGHNA, CDR2 YNFKEQ.

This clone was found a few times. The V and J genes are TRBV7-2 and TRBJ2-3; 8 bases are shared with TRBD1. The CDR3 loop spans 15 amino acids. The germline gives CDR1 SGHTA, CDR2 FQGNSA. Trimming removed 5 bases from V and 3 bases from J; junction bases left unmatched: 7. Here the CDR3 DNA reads TGTGCCAGCAGCACCCAGGGGGCGCGTACAGATACGCAGTATTTT. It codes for CASSTQGARTDTQYF.

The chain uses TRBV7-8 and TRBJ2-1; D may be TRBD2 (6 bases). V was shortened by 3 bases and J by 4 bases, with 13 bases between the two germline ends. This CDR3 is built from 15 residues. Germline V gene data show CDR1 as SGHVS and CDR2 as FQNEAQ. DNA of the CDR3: TGTGCCAGCAGCTTTAGAGAGGACTATTACAATGAGCAGTTCTTC. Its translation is CASSFREDYYNEQFF.

In nucleotides, the CDR3 is TGCAGCGTTGTATACGTCACCGGGGAGCTGTTTTTT. This sequence encodes CSVVYVTGELFF. The rearrangement links TRBV29-1 to TRBJ2-2; D gene unclear. The CDR3 length is 12 residues. V gave up 4 bases and J gave up 4 bases, with 7 bases separating them. From germline, CDR1 is SQVTM and CDR2 ANQGSEA.

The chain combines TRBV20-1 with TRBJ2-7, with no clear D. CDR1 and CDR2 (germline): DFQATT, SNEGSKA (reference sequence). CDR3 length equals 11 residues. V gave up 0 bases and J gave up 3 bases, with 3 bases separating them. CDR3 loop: CSAREGYEQYF. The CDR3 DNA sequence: TGCAGTGCTAGAGAGGGCTACGAGCAGTACTTC.

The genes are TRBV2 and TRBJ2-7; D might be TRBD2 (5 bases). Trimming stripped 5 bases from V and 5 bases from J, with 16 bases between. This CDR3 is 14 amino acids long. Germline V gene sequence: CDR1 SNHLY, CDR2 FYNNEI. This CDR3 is CASSTGLRGNEQYF. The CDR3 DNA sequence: TGTGCCAGCAGTACGGGCTTAAGAGGGAACGAGCAGTACTTC.